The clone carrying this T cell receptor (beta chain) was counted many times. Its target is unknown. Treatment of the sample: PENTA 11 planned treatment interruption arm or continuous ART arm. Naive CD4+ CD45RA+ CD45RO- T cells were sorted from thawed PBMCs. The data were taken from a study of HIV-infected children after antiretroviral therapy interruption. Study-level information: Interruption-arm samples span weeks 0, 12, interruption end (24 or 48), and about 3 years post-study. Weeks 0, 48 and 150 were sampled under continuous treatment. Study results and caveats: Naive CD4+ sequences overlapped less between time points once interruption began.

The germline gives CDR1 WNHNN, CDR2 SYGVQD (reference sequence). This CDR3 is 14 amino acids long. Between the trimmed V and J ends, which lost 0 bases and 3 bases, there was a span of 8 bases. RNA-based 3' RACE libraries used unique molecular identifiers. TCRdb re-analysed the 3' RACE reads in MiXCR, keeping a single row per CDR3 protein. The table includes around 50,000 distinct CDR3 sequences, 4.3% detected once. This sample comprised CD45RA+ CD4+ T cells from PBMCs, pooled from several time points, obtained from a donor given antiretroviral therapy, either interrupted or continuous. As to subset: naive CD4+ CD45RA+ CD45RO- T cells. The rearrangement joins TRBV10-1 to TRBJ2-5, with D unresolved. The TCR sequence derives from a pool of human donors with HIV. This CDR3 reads CASSESPGEETQYF. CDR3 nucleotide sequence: TGCGCCAGCAGTGAGTCTCCAGGCGAAGAGACCCAGTACTTC.